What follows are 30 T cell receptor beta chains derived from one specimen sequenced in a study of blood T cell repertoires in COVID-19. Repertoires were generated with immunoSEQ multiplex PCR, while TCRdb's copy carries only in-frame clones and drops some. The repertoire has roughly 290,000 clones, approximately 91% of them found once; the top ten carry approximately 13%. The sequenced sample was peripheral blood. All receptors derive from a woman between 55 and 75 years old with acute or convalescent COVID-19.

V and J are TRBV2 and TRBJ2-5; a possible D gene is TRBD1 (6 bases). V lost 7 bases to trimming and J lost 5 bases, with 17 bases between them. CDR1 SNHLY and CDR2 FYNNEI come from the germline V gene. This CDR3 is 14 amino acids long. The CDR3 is CASNVMGAEETQYF. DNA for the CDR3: TGTGCCAGCAACGTTATGGGGGCCGAGGAGACCCAGTACTTC. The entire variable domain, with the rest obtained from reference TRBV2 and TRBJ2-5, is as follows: EPEVTQTPSHQVTQMGQEVILRCVPISNHLYFYWYRQILGQKVEFLVSFYNNEISEKSEIFDDQFSVERPDGSNFTLKIRSTKLEDSAMYFCASNVMGAEETQYFGPGTRLLVL.

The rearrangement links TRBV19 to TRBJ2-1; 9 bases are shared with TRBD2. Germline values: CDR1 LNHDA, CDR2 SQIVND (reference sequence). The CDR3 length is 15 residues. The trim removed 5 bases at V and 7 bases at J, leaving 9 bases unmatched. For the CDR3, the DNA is TGTGCCAGTAGTTTTCGGGCGGGAGGGCCAAATGAGCAGTTCTTC. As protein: CASSFRAGGPNEQFF.

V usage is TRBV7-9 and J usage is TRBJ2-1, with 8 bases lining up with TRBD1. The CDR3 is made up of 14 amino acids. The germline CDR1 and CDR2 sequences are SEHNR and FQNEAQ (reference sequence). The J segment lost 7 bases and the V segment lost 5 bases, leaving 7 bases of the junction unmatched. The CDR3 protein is CASSPGQGLNEQFF. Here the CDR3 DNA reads TGTGCCAGCAGCCCTGGACAGGGTTTGAATGAGCAGTTCTTC.

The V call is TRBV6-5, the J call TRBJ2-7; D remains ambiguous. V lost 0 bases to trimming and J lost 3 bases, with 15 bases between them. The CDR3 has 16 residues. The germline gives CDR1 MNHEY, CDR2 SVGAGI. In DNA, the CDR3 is TGTGCCAGCAGTTACTCAGGTGAGGTAAAGATCTACGAGCAGTACTTC. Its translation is CASSYSGEVKIYEQYF.

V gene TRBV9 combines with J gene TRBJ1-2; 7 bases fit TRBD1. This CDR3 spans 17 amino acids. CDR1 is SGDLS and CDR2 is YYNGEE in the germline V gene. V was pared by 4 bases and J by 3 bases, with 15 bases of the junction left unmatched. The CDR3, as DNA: TGTGCCAGCAGCCGACCTCCAAGACAGGGTAGTGACTATGGCTACACCTTC. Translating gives CASSRPPRQGSDYGYTF.

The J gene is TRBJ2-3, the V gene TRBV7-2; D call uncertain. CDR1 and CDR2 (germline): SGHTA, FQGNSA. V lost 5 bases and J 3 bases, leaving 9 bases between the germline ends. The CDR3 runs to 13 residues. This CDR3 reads CASSREPTDTQYF. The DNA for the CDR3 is TGTGCCAGCAGCAGAGAACCTACAGATACGCAGTATTTT.

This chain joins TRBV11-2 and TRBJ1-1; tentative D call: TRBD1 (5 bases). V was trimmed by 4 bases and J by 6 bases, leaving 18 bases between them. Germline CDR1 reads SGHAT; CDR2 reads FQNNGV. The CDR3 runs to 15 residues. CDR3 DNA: TGTGCCAGCAGCTCACCCTCCAGGGTGGTGGCTGAAGCTTTCTTT. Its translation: CASSSPSRVVAEAFF.

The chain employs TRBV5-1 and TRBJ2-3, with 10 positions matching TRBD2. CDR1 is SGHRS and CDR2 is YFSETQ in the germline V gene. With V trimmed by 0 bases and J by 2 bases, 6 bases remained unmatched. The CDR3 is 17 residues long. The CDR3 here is CASSLVASGGPTDTQYF. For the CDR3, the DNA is TGCGCCAGCAGCTTGGTAGCTAGCGGGGGCCCCACAGATACGCAGTATTTT.

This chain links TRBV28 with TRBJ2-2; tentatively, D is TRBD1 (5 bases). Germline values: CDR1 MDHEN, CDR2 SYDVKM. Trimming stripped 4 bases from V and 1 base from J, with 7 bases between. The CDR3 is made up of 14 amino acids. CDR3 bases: TGTGCCAGCAGTTCTACAGGGAACACCGGGGAGCTGTTTTTT. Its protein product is CASSSTGNTGELFF.

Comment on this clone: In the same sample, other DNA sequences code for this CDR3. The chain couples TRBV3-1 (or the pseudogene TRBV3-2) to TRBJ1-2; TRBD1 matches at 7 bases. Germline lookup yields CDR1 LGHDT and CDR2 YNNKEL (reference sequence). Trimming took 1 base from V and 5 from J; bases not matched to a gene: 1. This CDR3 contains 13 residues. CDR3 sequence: CASSQAGGYGYTF. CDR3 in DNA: TGTGCCAGCAGCCAAGCAGGGGGTTATGGCTACACCTTC.

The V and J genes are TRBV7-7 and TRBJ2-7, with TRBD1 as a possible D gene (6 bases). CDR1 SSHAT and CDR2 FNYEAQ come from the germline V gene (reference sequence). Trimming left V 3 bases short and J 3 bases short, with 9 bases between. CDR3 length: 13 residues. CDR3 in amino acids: CASSLFRGYEQYF. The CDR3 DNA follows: TGTGCCAGCAGCTTGTTCAGGGGCTACGAGCAGTACTTC.

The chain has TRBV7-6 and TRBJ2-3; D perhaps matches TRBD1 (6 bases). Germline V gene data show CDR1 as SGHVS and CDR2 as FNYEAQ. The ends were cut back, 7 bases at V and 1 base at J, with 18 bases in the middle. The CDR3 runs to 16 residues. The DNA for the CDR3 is TGTGCCAGCACCCACAGGGCGATCTTGGGCACAGATACGCAGTATTTT. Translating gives CASTHRAILGTDTQYF.

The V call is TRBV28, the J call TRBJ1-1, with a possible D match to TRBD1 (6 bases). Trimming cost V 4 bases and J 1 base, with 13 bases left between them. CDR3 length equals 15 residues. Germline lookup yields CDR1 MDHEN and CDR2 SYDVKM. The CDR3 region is CASSSPTGTNTEAFF. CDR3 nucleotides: TGTGCCAGCAGTTCTCCAACAGGGACGAACACTGAAGCTTTCTTT.

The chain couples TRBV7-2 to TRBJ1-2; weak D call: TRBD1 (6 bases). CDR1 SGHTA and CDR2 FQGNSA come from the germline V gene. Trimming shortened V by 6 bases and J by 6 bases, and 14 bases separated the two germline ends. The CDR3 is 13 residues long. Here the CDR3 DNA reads TGTGCCAGCAGGGATACAGGGAAAGATGGCTACACCTTC. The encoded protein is CASRDTGKDGYTF.

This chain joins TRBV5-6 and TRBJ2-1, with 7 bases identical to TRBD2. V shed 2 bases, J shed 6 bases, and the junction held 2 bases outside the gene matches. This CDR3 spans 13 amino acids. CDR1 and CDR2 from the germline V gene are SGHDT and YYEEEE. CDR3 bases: TGTGCCAGCAGCTTCTGGGGGGGCAATGAGCAGTTCTTC. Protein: CASSFWGGNEQFF.

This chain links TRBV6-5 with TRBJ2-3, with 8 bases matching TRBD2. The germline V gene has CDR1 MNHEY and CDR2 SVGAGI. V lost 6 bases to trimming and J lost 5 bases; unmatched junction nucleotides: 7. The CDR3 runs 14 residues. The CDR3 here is CASSPAGGGDTQYF. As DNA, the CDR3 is TGTGCCAGCAGCCCGGCGGGGGGCGGAGATACGCAGTATTTT.

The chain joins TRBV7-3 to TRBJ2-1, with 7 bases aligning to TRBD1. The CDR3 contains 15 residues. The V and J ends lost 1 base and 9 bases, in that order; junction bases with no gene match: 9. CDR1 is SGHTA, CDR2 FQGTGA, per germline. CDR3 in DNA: TGTGCCAGCAGCTTAAGACAGGGAAAGAGCGGTGAGCAGTTCTTC. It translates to CASSLRQGKSGEQFF.

The CDR3 loop reads CASSLEWGLSQHF. As DNA, the CDR3 is TGTGCCAGCAGCTTGGAGTGGGGGCTGTCCCAGCATTTT. The rearrangement uses TRBV5-5 and TRBJ1-5, with a possible D match to TRBD1 (6 bases). CDR3 length: 13 residues. Trimming removed 0 bases from V and 11 bases from J, with 12 bases in between. Germline-derived CDR1 and CDR2 are SGHKS and YYEKEE (reference sequence).

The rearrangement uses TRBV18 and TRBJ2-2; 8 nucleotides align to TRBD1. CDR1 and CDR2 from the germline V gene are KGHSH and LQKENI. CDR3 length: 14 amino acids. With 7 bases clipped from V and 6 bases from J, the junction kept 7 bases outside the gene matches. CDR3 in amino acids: CASWPGGAAGELFF. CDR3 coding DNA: TGTGCCAGCTGGCCAGGGGGCGCGGCCGGGGAGCTGTTTTTT.

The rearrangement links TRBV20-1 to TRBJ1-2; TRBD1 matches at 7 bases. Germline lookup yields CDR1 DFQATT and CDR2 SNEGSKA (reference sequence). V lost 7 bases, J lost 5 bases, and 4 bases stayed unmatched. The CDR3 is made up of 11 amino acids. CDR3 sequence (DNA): TGCAGTGACCCGGGACAGTATGGCTACACCTTC. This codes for CSDPGQYGYTF.

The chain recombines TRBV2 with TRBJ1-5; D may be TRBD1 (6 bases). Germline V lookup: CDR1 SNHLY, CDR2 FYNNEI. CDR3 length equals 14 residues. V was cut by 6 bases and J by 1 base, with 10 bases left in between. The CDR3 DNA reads TGTGCCAGCAGGACTGGACAGAGCAATCAGCCCCAGCATTTT. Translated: CASRTGQSNQPQHF.

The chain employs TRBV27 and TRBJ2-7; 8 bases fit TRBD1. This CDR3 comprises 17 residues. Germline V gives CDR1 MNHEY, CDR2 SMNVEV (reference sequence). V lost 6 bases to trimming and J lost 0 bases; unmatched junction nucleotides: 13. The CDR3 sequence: CASSQITGTGSSYEQYF. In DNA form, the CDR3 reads TGTGCCAGCAGCCAAATCACTGGGACAGGCAGCTCCTACGAGCAGTACTTC.

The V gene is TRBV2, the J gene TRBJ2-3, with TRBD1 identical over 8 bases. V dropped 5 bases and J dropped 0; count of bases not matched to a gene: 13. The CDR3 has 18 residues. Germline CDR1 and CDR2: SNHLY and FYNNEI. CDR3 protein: CASSTSSQGAFSTDTQYF. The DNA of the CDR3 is TGTGCCAGCAGTACATCGAGTCAGGGGGCTTTCAGCACAGATACGCAGTATTTT.

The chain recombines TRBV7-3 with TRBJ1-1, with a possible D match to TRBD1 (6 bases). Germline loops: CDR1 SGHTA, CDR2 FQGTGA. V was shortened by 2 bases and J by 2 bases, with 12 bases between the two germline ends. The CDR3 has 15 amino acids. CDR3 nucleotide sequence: TGTGCCAGCAGCTTAGTGGCAGGGGCAAACACTGAAGCTTTCTTT. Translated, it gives CASSLVAGANTEAFF.

CDR3 loop: CASSITGDNQPQHF. CDR3 nucleotide sequence: TGTGCCAGTAGTATCACAGGTGACAATCAGCCCCAGCATTTT. The rearrangement uses TRBV19 and TRBJ1-5; perhaps TRBD1 as D (5 bases). Germline-derived CDR1 and CDR2 are LNHDA and SQIVND (reference sequence). CDR3 size: 14 residues. V was cut by 3 bases and J by 3 bases, with 9 bases left in between.

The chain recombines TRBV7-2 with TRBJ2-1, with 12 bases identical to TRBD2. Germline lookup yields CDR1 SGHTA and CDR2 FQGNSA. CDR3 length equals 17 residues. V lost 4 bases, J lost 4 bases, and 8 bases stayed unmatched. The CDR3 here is CASSSMVLAGGYNEQFF. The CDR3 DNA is TGTGCCAGCAGCTCGATGGTCCTAGCGGGAGGGTACAATGAGCAGTTCTTC.

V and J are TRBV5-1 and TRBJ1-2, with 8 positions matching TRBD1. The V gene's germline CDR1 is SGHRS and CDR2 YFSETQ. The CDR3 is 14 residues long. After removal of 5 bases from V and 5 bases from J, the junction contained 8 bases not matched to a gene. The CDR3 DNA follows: TGCGCCAGCAGGTCGGACAGGGAGGATTATGGCTACACCTTC. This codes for CASRSDREDYGYTF. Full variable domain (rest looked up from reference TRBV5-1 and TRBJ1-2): KAGVTQTPRYLIKTRGQQVTLSCSPISGHRSVSWYQQTPGQGLQFLFEYFSETQRNKGNFPGRFSGRQFSNSRSEMNVSTLELGDSALYLCASRSDREDYGYTFGSGTRLTVV.

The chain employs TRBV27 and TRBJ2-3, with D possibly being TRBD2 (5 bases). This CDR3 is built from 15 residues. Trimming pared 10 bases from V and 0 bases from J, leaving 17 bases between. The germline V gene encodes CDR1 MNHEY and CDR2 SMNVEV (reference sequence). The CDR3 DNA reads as TGTGCCACTACCTGGGGAGCGGAAAGCACAGATACGCAGTATTTT. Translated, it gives CATTWGAESTDTQYF.

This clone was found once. The CDR3: CASSRPGRGAYNEQFF. In nucleotides, the CDR3 is TGTGCCAGCAGCCGGCCGGGGAGGGGGGCTTACAATGAGCAGTTCTTC. This chain links TRBV7-2 with TRBJ2-1, with TRBD2 as a possible D gene (7 bases). The V gene's germline CDR1 is SGHTA and CDR2 FQGNSA. The length of the CDR3 is 16 residues. V was trimmed by 5 bases and J by 4 bases, leaving 18 bases between them.

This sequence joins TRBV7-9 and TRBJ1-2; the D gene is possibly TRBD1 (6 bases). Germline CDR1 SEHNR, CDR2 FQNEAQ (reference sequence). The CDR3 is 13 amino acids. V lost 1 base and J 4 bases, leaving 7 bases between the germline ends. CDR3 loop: CASSLVDSYGYTF. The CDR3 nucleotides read TGTGCCAGCAGCTTAGTGGACAGCTATGGCTACACCTTC.